This T cell receptor (beta chain) is drawn from a study of blood T cell repertoires in COVID-19. In the study overall: Samples representing acute and convalescent COVID-19 were sourced from the United States, Italy and Spain. T cells, B-cell-depleted T cells, or PBMCs provided the cDNA or gDNA that served as material.

CDR1 and CDR2 from the germline V gene are SGHRS and YFSETQ. The CDR3 is made up of 14 amino acids. Of note for this clone: Mismatch with germline at one junction end may stem from a read error.

Authors' processing steps: It was from reference gene primer amplification that nucleated cell counts were estimated. TCRdb's table, derived via immunoSEQ multiplex PCR, lists solely in-frame clones and lacks some. The V and J calls and clone size are taken from that table; D and trimming were inferred from the DNA. The sample holds approximately 81,000 clones, approximately 82% seen once. The chain is built from TRBV5-1 and TRBJ2-7, with 7 nucleotides matching TRBD2. The sequencing input was peripheral blood. This clonotype was sampled from a human donor in a cohort sampled during active COVID-19. The CDR3 sequence: CTSSRRTSPNEQYF. In DNA, the CDR3 is TGCACCAGCAGCCGTAGGACTAGTCCCAACGAGCAGTACTTC.